The clone carrying this T cell receptor (beta chain) was counted a few times. Measured with immunoSEQ multiplex PCR; TCRdb has only the in-frame clones, and not every one. This sample has a few hundred thousand clones, with roughly 86% found just once. CDR1 is MNHEY, CDR2 SMNVEV, per germline (reference sequence). Trimming cost V 2 bases and J 6 bases, with 11 bases left between them. This CDR3 is built from 15 residues. This entry belongs to a study of blood T cell repertoires in COVID-19. The wider study: Whether acute or convalescent, the COVID-19 samples came from the United States, Italy and Spain. PBMCs, B-cell-depleted T cells, or T cells provided the cDNA or gDNA that made up the material.

The sample was peripheral blood. This TCR was sampled from a woman between 50 and 59 years old with acute or convalescent COVID-19. V gene TRBV27 combines with J gene TRBJ1-6, with D possibly matching TRBD1 (6 bases). The CDR3: CASSLERTVNSPLHF. In DNA form, the CDR3 reads TGTGCCAGCAGTTTAGAGAGGACAGTTAATTCACCCCTCCACTTT.